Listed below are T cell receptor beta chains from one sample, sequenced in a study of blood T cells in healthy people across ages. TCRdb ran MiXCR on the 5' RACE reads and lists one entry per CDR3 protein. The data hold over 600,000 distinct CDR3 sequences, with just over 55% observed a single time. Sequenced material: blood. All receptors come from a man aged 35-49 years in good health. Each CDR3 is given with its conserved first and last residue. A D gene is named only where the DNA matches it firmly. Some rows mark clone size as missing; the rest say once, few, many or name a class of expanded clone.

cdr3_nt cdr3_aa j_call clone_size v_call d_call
TGTGCCAGCAGCGCTCGGGACAGGGTCTCGCTCACCAACTCCTACGAGCAGTACTTC CASSARDRVSLTNSYEQYF TRBJ2-7 . TRBV7-9 TRBD1
TGCAGCGTTGAAGACCCCGGGACAGAACACCAAGAGACCCAGTACTTC CSVEDPGTEHQETQYF TRBJ2-5 once TRBV29-1 TRBD1
TGCGCCAGCAGCCCGTCGGGGGACGGGGGCACTGAAGCTTTCTTT CASSPSGDGGTEAFF TRBJ1-1 . TRBV5-1 .
TGCAGTGCTACTAGATTTTCCTCAACGCAGGACATTCAGTACTTC CSATRFSSTQDIQYF TRBJ2-4 . TRBV20-1 .
TGTGCCAGCAGCTTCTTAGCGGGAGGGCATACCGGGGAGCTGTTTTTT CASSFLAGGHTGELFF TRBJ2-2 . TRBV7-2 TRBD2
TGTGCCAGCAGCTTAGGCCCGACCCGCGGACCCAAAAACATTCAGTACTTC CASSLGPTRGPKNIQYF TRBJ2-4 once TRBV7-2 .
TGTGCCAGCAGCCCCCAGGTGGCGGGAGTCGGAGAGACCCAGTACTTC CASSPQVAGVGETQYF TRBJ2-5 . TRBV9 TRBD2
TGCAGCGTCAGCAGGGAAAATCAGCCCCAGCATTTT CSVSRENQPQHF TRBJ1-5 . TRBV29-1 .
TGCAGTGCCACGCGAGGAGGCGGGTTGAACACTGAAGCTTTCTTT CSATRGGGLNTEAFF TRBJ1-1 . TRBV20-1 .
TGTGCCAGCCTCCGGGACAGGGGGCCGAACTACAATGAACAGTTCTTC CASLRDRGPNYNEQFF TRBJ2-1 . TRBV10-3 TRBD1
TGTGCCACCAGTGCCCCGGGACTTGACGAGCAGTACTTC CATSAPGLDEQYF TRBJ2-7 . TRBV24-1 .
TGTGCCAGCAGCGTTGGGAACTCCTACGAGCAGTACTTC CASSVGNSYEQYF TRBJ2-7 . TRBV7-9 .
TGTGCCATCAGTGTTGCTCTAGCAGCCCATGAGACCCAGTACTTC CAISVALAAHETQYF TRBJ2-5 . TRBV10-3 .